This T cell receptor beta chain is drawn from a study of blood T cell repertoires in COVID-19. About the study: From T cells, B-cell-depleted T cells, or PBMCs came the material, which was cDNA or gDNA.

Germline lookup yields CDR1 SGHNT and CDR2 YYREEE (reference sequence). V was pared by 2 bases and J by 1 base, with 12 bases between. The CDR3 is made up of 16 amino acids. Data came from immunoSEQ multiplex PCR; TCRdb stores just in-frame clones and leaves some out. This table has some 14,000 clones, 80% to 85% appearing once. This chain links TRBV5-4 with TRBJ2-2, with D tentatively TRBD1 (5 bases). Sequenced material: peripheral blood. The sequence was obtained from a middle-aged man with active COVID-19. Here the CDR3 reads CASSLGRGQNTGELFF. The CDR3 DNA sequence: TGTGCCAGCAGCTTAGGTCGAGGACAGAACACCGGGGAGCTGTTTTTT.